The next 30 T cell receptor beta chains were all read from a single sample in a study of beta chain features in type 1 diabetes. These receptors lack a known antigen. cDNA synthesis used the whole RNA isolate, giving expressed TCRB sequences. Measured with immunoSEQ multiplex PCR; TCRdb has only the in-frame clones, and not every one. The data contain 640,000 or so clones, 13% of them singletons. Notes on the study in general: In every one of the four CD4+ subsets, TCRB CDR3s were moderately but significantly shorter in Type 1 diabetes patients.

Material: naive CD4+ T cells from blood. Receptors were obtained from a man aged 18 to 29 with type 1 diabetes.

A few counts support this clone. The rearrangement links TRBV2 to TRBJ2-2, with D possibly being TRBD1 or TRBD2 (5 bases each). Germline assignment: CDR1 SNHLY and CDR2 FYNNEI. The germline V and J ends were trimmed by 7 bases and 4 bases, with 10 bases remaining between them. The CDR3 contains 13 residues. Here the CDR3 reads CASMRGSTGELFF. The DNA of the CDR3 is TGTGCCAGCATGAGGGGAAGCACCGGGGAGCTGTTTTTT.

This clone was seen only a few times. CDR3 in amino acids: CASTGTGNQYF. As DNA, the CDR3 is TGTGCCAGCACCGGGACAGGGAATCAGTATTTT. The chain links TRBV2 to TRBJ2-3, with 9 bases identical to TRBD1. Germline V gene sequence: CDR1 SNHLY, CDR2 FYNNEI. J gave up 12 bases and V 7 bases, and 5 bases lay outside the gene matches. The CDR3 runs to 11 residues.

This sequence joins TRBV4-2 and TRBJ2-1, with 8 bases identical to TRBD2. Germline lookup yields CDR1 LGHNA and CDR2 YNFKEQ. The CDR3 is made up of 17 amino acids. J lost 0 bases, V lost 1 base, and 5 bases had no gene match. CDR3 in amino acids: CASSQGRGGSSYNEQFF. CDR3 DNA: TGTGCCAGCAGCCAAGGCCGGGGGGGCAGCTCCTACAATGAGCAGTTCTTC.

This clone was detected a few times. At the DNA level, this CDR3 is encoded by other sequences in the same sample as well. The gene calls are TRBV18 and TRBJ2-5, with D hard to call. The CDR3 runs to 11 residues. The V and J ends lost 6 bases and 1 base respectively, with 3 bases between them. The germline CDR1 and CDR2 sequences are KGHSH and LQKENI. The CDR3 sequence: CASSVQETQYF. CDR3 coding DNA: TGTGCCAGCTCCGTCCAAGAGACCCAGTACTTC.

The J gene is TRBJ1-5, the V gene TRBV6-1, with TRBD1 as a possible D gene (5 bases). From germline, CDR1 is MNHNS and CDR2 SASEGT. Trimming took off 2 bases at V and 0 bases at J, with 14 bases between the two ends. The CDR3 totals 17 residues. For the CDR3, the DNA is TGTGCCAGCAGTGAATGGAAACCAGGGTATAGCAATCAGCCCCAGCATTTT. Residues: CASSEWKPGYSNQPQHF.

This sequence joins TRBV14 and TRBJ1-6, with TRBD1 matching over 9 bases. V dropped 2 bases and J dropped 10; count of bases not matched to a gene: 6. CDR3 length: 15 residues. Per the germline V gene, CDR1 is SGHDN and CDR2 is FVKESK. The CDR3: CASSQRTGVRSPLHF. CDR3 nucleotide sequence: TGTGCCAGCAGCCAAAGGACAGGGGTGAGATCACCCCTCCACTTT.

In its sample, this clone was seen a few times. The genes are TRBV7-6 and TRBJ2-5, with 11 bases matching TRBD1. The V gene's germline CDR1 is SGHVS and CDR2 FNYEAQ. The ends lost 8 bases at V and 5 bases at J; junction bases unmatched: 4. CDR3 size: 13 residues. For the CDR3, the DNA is TGTGCCAGCGGACAGGGGGCGAGGGAGACCCAGTACTTC. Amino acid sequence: CASGQGARETQYF.

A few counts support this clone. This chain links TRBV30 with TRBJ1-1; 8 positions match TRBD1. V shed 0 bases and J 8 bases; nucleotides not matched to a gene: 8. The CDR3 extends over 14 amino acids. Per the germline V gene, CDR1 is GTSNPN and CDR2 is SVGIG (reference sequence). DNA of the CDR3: TGTGCCTGGAGTGTAATCGGGACAGGACAAGAAGCTTTCTTT. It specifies CAWSVIGTGQEAFF.

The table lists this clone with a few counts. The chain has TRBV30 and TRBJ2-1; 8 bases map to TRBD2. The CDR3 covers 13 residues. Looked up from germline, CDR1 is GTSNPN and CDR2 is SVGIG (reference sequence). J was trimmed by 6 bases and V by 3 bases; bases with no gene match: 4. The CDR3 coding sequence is TGTGCCTGGAGCGGGGGGGCCCGCAATGAGCAGTTCTTC. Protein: CAWSGGARNEQFF.

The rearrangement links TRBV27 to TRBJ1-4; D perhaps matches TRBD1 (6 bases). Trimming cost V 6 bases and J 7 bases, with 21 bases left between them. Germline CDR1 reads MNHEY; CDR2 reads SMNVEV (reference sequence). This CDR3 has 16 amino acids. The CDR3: CASSIKPRGRGEKLFF. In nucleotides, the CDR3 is TGTGCCAGCAGCATCAAGCCCAGGGGACGCGGTGAAAAACTGTTTTTT.

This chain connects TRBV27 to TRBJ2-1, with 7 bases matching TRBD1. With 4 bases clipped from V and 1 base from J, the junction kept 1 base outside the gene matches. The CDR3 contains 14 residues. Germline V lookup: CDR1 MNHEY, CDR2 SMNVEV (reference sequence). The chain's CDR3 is CASSSGQSYNEQFF. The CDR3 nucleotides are TGTGCCAGCAGTTCGGGACAGTCCTACAATGAGCAGTTCTTC.

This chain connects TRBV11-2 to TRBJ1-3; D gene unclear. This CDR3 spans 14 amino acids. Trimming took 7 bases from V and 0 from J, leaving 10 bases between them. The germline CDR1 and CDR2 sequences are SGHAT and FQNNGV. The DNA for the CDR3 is TGTGCCAGCACCGAAACGCACTCTGGAAACACCATATATTTT. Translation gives CASTETHSGNTIYF.

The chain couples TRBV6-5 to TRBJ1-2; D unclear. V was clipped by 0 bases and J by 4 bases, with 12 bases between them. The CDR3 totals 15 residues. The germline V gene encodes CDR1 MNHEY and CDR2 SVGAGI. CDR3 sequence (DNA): TGTGCCAGCAGTTACTCAGGGAAGATCTCCTATGGCTACACCTTC. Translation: CASSYSGKISYGYTF.

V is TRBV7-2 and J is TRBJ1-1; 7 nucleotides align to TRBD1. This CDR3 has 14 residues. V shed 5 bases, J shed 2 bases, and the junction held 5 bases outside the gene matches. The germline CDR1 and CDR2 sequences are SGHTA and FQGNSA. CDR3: CASSPRQGNTEAFF. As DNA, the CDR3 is TGTGCCAGCAGCCCTAGACAGGGCAACACTGAAGCTTTCTTT.

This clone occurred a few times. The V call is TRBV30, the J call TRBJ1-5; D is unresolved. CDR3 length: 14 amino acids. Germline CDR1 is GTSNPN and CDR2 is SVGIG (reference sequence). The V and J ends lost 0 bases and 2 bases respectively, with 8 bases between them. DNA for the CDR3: TGTGCCTGGAGTGTAACCTGGGGCAATCAGCCCCAGCATTTT. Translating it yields CAWSVTWGNQPQHF.

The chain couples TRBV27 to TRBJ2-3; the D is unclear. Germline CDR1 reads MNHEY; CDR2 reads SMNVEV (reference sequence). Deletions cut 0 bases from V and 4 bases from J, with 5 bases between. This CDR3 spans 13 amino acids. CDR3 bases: TGTGCCAGCAGTTTATCGAGTGCAGATACGCAGTATTTT. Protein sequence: CASSLSSADTQYF.

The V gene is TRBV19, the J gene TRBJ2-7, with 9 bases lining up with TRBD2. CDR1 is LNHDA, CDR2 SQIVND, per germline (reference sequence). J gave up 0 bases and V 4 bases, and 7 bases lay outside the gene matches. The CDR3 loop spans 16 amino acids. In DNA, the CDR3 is TGTGCCAGTAGTAGCGGGACTAGCTCAAGCTCCTACGAGCAGTACTTC. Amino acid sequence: CASSSGTSSSSYEQYF. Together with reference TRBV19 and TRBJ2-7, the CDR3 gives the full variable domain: DGGITQSPKYLFRKEGQNVTLSCEQNLNHDAMYWYRQDPGQGLRLIYYSQIVNDFQKGDIAEGYSVSREKKESFPLTVTSAQKNPTAFYLCASSSGTSSSSYEQYFGPGTRLTVT.

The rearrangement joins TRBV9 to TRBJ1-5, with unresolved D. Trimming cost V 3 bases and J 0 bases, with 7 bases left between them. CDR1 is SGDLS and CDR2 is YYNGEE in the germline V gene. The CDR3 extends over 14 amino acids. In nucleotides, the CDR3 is TGTGCCAGCAGCGCCCCGGGTAGCAATCAGCCCCAGCATTTT. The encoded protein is CASSAPGSNQPQHF.

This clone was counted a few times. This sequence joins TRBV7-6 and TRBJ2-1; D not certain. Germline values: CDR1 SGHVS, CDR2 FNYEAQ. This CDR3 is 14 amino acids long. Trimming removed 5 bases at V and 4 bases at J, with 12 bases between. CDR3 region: CASSPGPAYNEQFF. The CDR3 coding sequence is TGTGCCAGCAGCCCTGGCCCGGCGTACAATGAGCAGTTCTTC.

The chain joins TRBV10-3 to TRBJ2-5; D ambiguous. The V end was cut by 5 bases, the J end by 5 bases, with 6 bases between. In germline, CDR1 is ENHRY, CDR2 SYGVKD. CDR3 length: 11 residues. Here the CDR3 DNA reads TGTGCCATCAGTATGGGGGAGACCCAGTACTTC. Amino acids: CAISMGETQYF.

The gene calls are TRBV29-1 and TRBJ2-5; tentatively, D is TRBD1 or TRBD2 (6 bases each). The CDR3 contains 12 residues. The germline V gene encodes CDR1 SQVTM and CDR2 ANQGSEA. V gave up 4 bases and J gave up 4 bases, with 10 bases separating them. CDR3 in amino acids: CSVVRGAETQYF. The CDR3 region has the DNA TGCAGCGTTGTTAGGGGGGCAGAGACCCAGTACTTC.

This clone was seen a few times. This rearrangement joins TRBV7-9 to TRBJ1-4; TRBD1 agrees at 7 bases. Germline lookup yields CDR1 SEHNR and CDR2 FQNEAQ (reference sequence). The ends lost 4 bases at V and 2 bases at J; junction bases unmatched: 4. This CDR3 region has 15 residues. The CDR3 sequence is CASSSTGTTNEKLFF. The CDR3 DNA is TGTGCCAGCAGCTCGACAGGGACGACTAATGAAAAACTGTTTTTT.

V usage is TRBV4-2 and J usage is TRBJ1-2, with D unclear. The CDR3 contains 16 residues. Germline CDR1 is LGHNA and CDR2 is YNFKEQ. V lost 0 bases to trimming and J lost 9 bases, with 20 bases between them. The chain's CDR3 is CASSQDGSPSLLSYTF. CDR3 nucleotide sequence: TGTGCCAGCAGCCAAGATGGGAGTCCTTCGCTCTTGAGCTACACCTTC.

The CDR3 region has the DNA TGTGCCAGCAGTCTCCGGGACCTTGATCAGCCCCAGCATTTT. It is translated as CASSLRDLDQPQHF. The rearrangement uses TRBV2 and TRBJ1-5; TRBD1 is a possible D gene (5 bases). The CDR3 has 14 residues. Trimming shortened V by 5 bases and J by 5 bases, and 13 bases separated the two germline ends. Per germline, CDR1 SNHLY and CDR2 FYNNEI. The entire variable domain, with the rest obtained from reference TRBV2 and TRBJ1-5, is as follows: EPEVTQTPSHQVTQMGQEVILRCVPISNHLYFYWYRQILGQKVEFLVSFYNNEISEKSEIFDDQFSVERPDGSNFTLKIRSTKLEDSAMYFCASSLRDLDQPQHFGDGTRLSIL.

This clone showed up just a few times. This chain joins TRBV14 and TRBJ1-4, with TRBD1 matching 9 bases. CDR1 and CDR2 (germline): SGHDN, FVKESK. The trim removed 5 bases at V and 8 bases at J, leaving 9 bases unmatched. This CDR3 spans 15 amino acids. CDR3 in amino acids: CASSERTGAPEKLFF. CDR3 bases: TGTGCCAGCAGCGAACGGACAGGGGCTCCGGAAAAACTGTTTTTT.

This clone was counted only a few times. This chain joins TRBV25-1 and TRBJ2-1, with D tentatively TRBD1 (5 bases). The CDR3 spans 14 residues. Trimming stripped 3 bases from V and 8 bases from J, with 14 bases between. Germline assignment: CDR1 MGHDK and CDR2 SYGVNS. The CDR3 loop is CASSEGQGHDEQFF. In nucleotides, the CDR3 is TGTGCCAGCAGTGAGGGGCAGGGTCACGATGAGCAGTTCTTC.

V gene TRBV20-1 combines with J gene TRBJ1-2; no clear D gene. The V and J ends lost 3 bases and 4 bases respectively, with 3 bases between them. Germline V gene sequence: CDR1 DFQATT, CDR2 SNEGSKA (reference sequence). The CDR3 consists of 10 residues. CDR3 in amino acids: CSASTYGYTF. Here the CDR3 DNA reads TGCAGTGCTAGCACCTATGGCTACACCTTC.

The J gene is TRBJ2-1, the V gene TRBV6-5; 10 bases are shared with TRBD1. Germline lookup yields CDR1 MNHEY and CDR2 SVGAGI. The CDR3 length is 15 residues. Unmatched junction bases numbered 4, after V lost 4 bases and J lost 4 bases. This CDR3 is CASSSDRGRYNEQFF. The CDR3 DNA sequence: TGTGCCAGCAGTTCCGACAGGGGGCGGTACAATGAGCAGTTCTTC.

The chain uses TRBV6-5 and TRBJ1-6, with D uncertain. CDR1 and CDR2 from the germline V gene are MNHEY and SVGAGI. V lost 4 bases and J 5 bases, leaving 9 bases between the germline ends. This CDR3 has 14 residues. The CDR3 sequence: CASSSPPNNSPLHF. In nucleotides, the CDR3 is TGTGCCAGCAGTTCCCCACCAAATAATTCACCCCTCCACTTT.

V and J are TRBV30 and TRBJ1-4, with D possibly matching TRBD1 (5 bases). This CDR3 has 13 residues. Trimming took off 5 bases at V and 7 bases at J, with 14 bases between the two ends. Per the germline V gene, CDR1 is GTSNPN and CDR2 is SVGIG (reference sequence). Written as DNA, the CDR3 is TGTGCCTGGCAATCCATAAGGGGTGAAAAACTGTTTTTT. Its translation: CAWQSIRGEKLFF.